This T cell receptor (beta chain) was obtained from a study of blood T cell repertoires in COVID-19. About the research overall: Material from acute and convalescent COVID-19 was sourced from the United States, Italy and Spain.

Original analysis: Researchers report that nucleated cell counts were estimated from reference gene primer amplification. TCRdb keeps only in-frame clones here, not all; method: immunoSEQ multiplex PCR. The DNA was the basis for D and trimming; V, J and clone size are from that table. The sample contains about 23,000 clones, about nine tenths of which appear only once. The CDR3 spans 19 residues. Germline V gene lookup returns CDR1 SGHTS and CDR2 YDEGEE. V lost 1 base, J lost 7 bases, and 20 bases stayed unmatched. The chain recombines TRBV5-8 with TRBJ1-5; 7 bases fit TRBD1. Sequences were obtained from peripheral blood. This TCR was recovered from an elderly woman with active or convalescent COVID-19. The DNA of the CDR3 is TGTGCCAGCAGCTTGACTCTAACAGGGGTGGTTTTGTTTTCCCAGCCCCAGCATTTT. It encodes CASSLTLTGVVLFSQPQHF.